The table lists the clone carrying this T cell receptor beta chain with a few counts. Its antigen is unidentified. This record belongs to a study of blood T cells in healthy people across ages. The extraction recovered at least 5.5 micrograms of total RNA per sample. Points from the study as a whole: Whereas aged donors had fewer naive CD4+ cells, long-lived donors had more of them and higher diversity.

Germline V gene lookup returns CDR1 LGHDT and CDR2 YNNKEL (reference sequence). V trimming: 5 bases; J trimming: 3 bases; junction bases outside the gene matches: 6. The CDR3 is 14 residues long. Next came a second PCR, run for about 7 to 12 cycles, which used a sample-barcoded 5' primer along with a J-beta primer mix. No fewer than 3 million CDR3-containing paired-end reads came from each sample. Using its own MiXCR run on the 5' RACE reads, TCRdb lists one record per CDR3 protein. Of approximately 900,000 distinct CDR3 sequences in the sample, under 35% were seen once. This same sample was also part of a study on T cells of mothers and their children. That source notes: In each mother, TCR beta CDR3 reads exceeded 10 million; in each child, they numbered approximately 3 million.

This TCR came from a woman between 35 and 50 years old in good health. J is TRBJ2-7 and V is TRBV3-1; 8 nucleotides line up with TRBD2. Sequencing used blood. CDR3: CASSAGGGFYEQYF. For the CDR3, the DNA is TGTGCCAGCAGCGCCGGGGGGGGCTTCTACGAGCAGTACTTC.